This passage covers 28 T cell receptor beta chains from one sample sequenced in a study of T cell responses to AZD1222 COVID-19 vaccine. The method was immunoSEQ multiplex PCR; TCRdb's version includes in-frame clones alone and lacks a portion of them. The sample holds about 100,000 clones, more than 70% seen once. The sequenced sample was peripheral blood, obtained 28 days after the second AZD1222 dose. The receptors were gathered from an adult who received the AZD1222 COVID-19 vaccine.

DNA of the CDR3: TGTGCCATCAGTGAGTCGAATCCGGGACAGGGATACACCGGGGAGCTGTTTTTT. This sequence encodes CAISESNPGQGYTGELFF. The rearrangement uses TRBV10-3 and TRBJ2-2; 9 nucleotides align to TRBD1. From germline, CDR1 is ENHRY and CDR2 SYGVKD. There are 18 residues in the CDR3. V shed 0 bases, J shed 3 bases, and the junction held 8 bases outside the gene matches.

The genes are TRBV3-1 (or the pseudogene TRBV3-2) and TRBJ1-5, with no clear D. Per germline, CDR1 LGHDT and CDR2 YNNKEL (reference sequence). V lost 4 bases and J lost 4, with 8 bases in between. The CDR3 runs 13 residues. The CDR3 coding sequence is TGTGCCAGCAGCCTAAAGACAAATCAGCCCCAGCATTTT. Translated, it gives CASSLKTNQPQHF.

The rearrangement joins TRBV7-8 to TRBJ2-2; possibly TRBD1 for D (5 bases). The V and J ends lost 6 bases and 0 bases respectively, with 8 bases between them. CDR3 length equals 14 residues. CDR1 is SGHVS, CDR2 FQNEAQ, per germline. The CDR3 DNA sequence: TGTGCCAGCAGATCGGACACGAACACCGGGGAGCTGTTTTTT. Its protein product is CASRSDTNTGELFF.

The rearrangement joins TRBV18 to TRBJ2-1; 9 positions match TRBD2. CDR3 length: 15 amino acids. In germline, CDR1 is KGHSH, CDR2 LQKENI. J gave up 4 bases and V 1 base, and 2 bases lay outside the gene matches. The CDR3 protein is CASSPLAGVYNEQFF. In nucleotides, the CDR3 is TGTGCCAGCTCACCACTAGCGGGAGTGTACAATGAGCAGTTCTTC.

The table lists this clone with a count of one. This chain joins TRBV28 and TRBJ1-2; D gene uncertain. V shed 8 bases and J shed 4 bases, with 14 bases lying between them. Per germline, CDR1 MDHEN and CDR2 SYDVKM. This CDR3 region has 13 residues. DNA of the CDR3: TGTGCCAGCGGTTCTAGCAGATTCTATGGCTACACCTTC. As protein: CASGSSRFYGYTF.

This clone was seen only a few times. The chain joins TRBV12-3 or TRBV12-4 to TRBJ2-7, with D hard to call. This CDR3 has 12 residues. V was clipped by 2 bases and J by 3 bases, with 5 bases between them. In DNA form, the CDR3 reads TGTGCCAGCAGTTTATTAAGCTACGAGCAGTACTTC. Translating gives CASSLLSYEQYF.

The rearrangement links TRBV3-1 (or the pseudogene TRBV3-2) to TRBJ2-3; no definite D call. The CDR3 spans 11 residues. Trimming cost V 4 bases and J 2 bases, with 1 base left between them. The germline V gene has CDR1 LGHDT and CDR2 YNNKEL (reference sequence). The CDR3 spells CASSLTDTQYF. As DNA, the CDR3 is TGTGCCAGCAGCCTCACAGATACGCAGTATTTT.

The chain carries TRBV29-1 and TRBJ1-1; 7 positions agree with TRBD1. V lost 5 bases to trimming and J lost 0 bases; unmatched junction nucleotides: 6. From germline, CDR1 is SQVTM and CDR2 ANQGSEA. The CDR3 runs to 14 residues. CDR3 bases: TGCAGCGTTCAACAGGGGCAGGTGAACACTGAAGCTTTCTTT. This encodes CSVQQGQVNTEAFF. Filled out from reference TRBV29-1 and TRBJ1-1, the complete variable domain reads SAVISQKPSRDICQRGTSLTIQCQVDSQVTMMFWYRQQPGQSLTLIATANQGSEATYESGFVIDKFPISRPNLTFSTLTVSNMSPEDSSIYLCSVQQGQVNTEAFFGQGTRLTVV.

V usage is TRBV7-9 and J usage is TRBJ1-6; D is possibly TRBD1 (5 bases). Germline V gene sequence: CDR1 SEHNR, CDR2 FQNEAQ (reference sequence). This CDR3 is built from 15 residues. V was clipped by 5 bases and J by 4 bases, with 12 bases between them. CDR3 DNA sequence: TGTGCCAGCAGCCCCCAGGGCGGGTATAATTCACCCCTCCACTTT. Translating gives CASSPQGGYNSPLHF.

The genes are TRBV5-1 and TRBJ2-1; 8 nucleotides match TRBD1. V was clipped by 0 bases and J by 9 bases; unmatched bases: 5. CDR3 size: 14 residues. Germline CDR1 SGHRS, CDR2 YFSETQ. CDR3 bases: TGCGCCAGCAGCTTGGGGCCACAGGGGGGTGAGCAGTTCTTC. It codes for CASSLGPQGGEQFF.

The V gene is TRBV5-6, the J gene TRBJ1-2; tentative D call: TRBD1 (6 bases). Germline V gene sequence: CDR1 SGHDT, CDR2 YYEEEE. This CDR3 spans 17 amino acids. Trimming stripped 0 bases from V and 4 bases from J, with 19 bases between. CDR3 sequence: CASSLAKQGMIAYGYTF. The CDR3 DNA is TGTGCCAGCAGCTTGGCCAAACAGGGAATGATTGCCTATGGCTACACCTTC.

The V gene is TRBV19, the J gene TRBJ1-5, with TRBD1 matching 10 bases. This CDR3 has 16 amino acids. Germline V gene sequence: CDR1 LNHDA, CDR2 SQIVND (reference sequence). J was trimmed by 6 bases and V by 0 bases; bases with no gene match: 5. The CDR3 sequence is CASSIESGTGAQPQHF. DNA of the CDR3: TGTGCCAGTAGTATAGAGTCCGGGACAGGGGCTCAGCCCCAGCATTTT.

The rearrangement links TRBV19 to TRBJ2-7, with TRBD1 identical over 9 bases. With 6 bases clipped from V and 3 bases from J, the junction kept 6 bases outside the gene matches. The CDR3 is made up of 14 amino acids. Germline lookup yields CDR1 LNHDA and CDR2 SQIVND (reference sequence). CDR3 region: CASSWTGVDYEQYF. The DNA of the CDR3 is TGTGCCAGTAGCTGGACAGGGGTGGACTACGAGCAGTACTTC.

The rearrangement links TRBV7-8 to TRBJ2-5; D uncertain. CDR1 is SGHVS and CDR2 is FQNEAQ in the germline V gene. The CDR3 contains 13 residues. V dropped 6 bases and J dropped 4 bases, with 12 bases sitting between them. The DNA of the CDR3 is TGTGCCAGCAGTCACAGATCATTAGAGACCCAGTACTTC. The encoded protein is CASSHRSLETQYF. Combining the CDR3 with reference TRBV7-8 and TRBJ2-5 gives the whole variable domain GAGVSQSPRYKVAKRGQDVALRCDPISGHVSLFWYQQALGQGPEFLTYFQNEAQLDKSGLPSDRFFAERPEGSVSTLKIQRTQQEDSAVYLCASSHRSLETQYFGPGTRLLVL.

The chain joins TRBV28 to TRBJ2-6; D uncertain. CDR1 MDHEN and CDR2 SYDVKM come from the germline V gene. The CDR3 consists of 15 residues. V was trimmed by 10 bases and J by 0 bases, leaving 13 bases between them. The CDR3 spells CATTEGYSGANVLTF. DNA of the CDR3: TGTGCCACTACTGAAGGGTACTCTGGGGCCAACGTCCTGACTTTC.

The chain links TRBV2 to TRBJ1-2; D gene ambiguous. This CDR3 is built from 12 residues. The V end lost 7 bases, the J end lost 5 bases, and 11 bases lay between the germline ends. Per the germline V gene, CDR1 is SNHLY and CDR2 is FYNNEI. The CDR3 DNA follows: TGTGCCAGCACCACACCCCAATATGGCTACACCTTC. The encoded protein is CASTTPQYGYTF.

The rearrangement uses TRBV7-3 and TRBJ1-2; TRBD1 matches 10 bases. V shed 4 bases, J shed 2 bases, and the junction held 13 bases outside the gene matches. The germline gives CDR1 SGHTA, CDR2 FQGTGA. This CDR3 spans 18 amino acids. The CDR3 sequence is CASSYDDRGLRGNYGYTF. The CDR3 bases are TGTGCCAGCAGCTACGACGACAGGGGGCTAAGGGGGAACTATGGCTACACCTTC.

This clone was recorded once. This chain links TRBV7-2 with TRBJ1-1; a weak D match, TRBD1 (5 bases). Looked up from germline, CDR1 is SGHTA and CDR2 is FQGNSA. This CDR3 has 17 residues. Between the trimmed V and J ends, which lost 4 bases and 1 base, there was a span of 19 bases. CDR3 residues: CASSWQIRQFRNTEAFF. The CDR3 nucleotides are TGTGCCAGCAGCTGGCAAATCCGACAGTTCCGGAACACTGAAGCTTTCTTT. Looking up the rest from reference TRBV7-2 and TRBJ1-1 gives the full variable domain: GAGVSQSPSNKVTEKGKDVELRCDPISGHTALYWYRQSLGQGLEFLIYFQGNSAPDKSGLPSDRFSAERTGGSVSTLTIQRTQQEDSAVYLCASSWQIRQFRNTEAFFGQGTRLTVV.

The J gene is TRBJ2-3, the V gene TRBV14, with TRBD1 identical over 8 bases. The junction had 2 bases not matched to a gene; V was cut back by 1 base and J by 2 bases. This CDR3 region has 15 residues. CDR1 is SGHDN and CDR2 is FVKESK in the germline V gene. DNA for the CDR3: TGTGCCAGCAGCCAAGGGACAGGGAACACAGATACGCAGTATTTT. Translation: CASSQGTGNTDTQYF.

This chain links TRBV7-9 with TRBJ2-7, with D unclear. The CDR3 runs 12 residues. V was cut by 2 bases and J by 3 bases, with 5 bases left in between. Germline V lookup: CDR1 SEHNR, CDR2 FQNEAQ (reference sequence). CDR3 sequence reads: CASSLNLYEQYF. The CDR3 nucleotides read TGTGCCAGCAGCTTAAACCTCTACGAGCAGTACTTC.

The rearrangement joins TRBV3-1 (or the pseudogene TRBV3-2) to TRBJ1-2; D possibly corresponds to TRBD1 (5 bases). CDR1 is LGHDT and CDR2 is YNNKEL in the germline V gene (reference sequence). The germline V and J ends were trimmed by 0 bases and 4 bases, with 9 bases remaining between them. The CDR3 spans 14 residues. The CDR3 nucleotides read TGTGCCAGCAGCCAAGATGGGGCCGGCTATGGCTACACCTTC. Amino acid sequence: CASSQDGAGYGYTF.

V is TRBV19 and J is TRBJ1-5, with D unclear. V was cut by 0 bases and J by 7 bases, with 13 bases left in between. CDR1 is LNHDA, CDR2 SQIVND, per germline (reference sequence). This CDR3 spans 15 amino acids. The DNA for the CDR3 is TGTGCCAGTAGTATAGATCATTGGGGAGGGCAGCCCCAGCATTTT. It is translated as CASSIDHWGGQPQHF.

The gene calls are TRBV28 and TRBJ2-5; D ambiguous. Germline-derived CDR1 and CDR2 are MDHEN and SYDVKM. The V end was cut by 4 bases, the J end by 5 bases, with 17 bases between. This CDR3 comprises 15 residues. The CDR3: CASSSGRSGGETQYF. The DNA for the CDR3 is TGTGCCAGCAGTTCGGGCAGGTCGGGTGGGGAGACCCAGTACTTC. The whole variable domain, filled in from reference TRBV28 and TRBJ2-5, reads DVKVTQSSRYLVKRTGEKVFLECVQDMDHENMFWYRQDPGLGLRLIYFSYDVKMKEKGDIPEGYSVSREKKERFSLILESASTNQTSMYLCASSSGRSGGETQYFGPGTRLLVL.

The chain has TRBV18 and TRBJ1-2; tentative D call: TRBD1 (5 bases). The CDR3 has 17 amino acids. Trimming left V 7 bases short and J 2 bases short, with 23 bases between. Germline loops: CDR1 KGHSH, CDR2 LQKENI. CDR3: CASLITRGAAENYGYTF. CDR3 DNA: TGTGCCAGCTTAATAACAAGGGGCGCAGCGGAAAACTATGGCTACACCTTC.

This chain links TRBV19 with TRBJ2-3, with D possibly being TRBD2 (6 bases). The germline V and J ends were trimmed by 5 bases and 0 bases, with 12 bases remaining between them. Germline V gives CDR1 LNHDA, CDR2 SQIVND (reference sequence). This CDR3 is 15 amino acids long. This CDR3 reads CASSPVSGSTDTQYF. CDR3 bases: TGTGCCAGTAGTCCGGTTAGCGGTAGCACAGATACGCAGTATTTT.

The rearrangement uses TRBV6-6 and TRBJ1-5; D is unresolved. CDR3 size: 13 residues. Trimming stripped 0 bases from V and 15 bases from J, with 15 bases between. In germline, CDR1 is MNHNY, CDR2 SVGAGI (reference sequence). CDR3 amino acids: CASSYSEPLAAHF. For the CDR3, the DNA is TGTGCCAGCAGTTACTCGGAACCTCTAGCCGCGCATTTT.

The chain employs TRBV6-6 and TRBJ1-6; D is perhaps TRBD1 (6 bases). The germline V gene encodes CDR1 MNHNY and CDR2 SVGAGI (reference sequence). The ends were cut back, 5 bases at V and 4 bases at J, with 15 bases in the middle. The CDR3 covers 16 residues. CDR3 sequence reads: CASSPKNREYNSPLHF. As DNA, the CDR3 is TGTGCCAGCAGTCCCAAAAACAGGGAATATAATTCACCCCTCCACTTT.

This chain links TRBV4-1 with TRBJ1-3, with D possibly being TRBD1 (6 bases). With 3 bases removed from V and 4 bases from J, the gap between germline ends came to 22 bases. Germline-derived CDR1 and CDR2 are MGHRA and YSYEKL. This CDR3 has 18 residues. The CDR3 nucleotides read TGCGCCAGCAGCCAGGCAGGACAGATGAGTGCATGGGGAAACACCATATATTTT. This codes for CASSQAGQMSAWGNTIYF.